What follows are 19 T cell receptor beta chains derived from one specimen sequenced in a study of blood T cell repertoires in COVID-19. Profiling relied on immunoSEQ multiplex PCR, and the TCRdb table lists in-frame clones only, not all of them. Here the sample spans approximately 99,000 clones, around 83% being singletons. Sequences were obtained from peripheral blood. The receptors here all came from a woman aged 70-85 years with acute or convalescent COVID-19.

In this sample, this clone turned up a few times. The CDR3 protein is CASSQEPSGSNTGELFF. The CDR3 nucleotides read TGTGCCAGCAGCCAAGAACCTAGCGGGTCGAACACCGGGGAGCTGTTTTTT. V is TRBV3-1 (or the pseudogene TRBV3-2) and J is TRBJ2-2; 8 bases line up with TRBD2. The V gene end was trimmed by 0 bases and the J gene end by 0 bases; junction bases not matched to a gene: 3. CDR1 and CDR2 from the germline V gene are LGHDT and YNNKEL (reference sequence). The CDR3 sequence is 17 residues long.

CDR3 nucleotides: TGTGCCATCAGGCAGGGTTTAGAGTCCAATCAGCCCCAGCATTTT. This sequence encodes CAIRQGLESNQPQHF. The chain couples TRBV10-3 to TRBJ1-5, with D possibly matching TRBD1 (5 bases). The CDR3 is 15 residues long. The V gene's germline CDR1 is ENHRY and CDR2 SYGVKD. V lost 6 bases and J 3 bases, leaving 15 bases between the germline ends.

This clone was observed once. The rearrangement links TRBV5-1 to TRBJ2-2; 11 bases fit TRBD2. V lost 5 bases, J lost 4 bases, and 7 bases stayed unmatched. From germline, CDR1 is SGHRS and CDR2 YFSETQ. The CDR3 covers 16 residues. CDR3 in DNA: TGCGCCAGCAGTTGGACCGGGACTAGCGGCACCGGGGAGCTGTTTTTT. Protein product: CASSWTGTSGTGELFF.

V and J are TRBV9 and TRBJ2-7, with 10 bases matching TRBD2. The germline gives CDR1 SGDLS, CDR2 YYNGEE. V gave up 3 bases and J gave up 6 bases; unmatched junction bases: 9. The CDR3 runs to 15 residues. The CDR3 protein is CASSGTSGSIGEQYF. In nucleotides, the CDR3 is TGTGCCAGCAGCGGGACTAGCGGATCCATTGGCGAGCAGTACTTC.

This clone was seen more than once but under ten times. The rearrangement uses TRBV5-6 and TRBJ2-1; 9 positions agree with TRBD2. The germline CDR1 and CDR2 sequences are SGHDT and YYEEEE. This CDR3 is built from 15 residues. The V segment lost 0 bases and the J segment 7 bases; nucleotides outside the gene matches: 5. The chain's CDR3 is CASSLDQRGVNEQFF. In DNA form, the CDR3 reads TGTGCCAGCAGCTTGGACCAGCGGGGGGTGAATGAGCAGTTCTTC. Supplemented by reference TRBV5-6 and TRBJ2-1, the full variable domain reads DAGVTQSPTHLIKTRGQQVTLRCSPKSGHDTVSWYQQALGQGPQFIFQYYEEEERQRGNFPDRFSGHQFPNYSSELNVNALLLGDSALYLCASSLDQRGVNEQFFGPGTRLTVL.

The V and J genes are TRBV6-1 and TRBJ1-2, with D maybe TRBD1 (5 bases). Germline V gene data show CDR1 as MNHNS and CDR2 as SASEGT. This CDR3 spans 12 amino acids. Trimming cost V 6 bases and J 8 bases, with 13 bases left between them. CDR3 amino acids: CASSQGDRGYTF. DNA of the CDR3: TGTGCCAGCAGCCAGGGTGATCGAGGCTACACCTTC.

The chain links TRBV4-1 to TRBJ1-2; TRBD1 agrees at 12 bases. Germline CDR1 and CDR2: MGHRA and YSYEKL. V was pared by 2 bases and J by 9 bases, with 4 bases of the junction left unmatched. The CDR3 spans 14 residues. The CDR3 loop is CASSQPGTGGSYTF. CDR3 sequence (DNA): TGCGCCAGCAGCCAACCCGGGACAGGGGGCAGCTACACCTTC.

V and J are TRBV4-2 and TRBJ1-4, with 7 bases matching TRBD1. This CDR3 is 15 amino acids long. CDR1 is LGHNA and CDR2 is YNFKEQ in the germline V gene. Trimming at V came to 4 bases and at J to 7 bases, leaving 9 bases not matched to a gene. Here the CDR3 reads CASSLRTGSAEKLFF. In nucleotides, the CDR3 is TGTGCCAGCAGCCTGCGGACAGGAAGTGCTGAAAAACTGTTTTTT.

Written as DNA, the CDR3 is TGTGCCAGCACGGCGGGTCCCACAGATACGCAGTATTTT. It is translated as CASTAGPTDTQYF. The V gene is TRBV6-5, the J gene TRBJ2-3; D might be TRBD2 (5 bases). The V gene lost 7 bases and the J gene lost 2 bases, with 10 bases spanning the gap. This CDR3 is 13 amino acids long. CDR1 and CDR2 (germline): MNHEY, SVGAGI.

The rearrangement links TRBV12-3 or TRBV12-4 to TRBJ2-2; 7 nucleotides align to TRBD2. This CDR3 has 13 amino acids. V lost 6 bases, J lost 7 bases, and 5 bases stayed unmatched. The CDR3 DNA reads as TGTGCCAGCAGCCCGACTAGCCGCGGGGAGCTGTTTTTT. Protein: CASSPTSRGELFF.

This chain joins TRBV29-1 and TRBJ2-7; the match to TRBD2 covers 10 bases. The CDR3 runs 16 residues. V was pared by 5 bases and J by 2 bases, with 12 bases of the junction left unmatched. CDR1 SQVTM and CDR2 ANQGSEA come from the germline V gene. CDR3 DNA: TGCAGCGTTATTCCTAGCGGGAGAGAAGCTCCCTACGAGCAGTACTTC. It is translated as CSVIPSGREAPYEQYF.

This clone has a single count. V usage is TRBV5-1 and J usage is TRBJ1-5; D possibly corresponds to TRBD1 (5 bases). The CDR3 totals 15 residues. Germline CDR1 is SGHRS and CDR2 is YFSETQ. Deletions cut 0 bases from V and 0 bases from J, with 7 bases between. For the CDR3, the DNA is TGCGCCAGCAGCTTGGGACAGAATAGCAATCAGCCCCAGCATTTT. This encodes CASSLGQNSNQPQHF.

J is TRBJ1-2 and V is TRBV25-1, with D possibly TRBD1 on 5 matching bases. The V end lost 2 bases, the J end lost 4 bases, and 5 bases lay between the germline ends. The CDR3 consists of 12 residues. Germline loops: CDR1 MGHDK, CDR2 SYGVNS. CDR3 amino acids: CASSEQGYGYTF. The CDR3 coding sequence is TGTGCCAGCAGTGAACAGGGCTATGGCTACACCTTC.

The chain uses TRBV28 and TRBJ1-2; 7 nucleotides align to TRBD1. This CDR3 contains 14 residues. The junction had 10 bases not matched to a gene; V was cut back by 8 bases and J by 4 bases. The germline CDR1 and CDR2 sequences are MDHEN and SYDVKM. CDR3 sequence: CASESGTAIYGYTF. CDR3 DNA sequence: TGTGCCAGCGAATCCGGGACAGCGATCTATGGCTACACCTTC.

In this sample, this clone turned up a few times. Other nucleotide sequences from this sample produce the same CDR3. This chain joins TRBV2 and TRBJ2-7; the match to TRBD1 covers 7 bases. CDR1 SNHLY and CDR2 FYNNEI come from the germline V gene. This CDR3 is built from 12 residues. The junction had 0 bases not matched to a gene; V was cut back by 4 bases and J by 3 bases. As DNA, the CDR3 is TGTGCCAGCAGTGGGACAGGCTACGAGCAGTACGTC. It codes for CASSGTGYEQYV.

CDR3 loop: CASSPGQAATNEKLFF. CDR3 sequence (DNA): TGCGCCAGCAGCCCGGGACAGGCGGCGACTAATGAAAAACTGTTTTTT. This chain uses TRBV5-1 with TRBJ1-4; 8 bases line up with TRBD1. With 4 bases clipped from V and 2 bases from J, the junction kept 7 bases outside the gene matches. The V gene's germline CDR1 is SGHRS and CDR2 YFSETQ. The CDR3 has 16 amino acids. Based on the CDR3 plus reference TRBV5-1 and TRBJ1-4, the full variable domain is KAGVTQTPRYLIKTRGQQVTLSCSPISGHRSVSWYQQTPGQGLQFLFEYFSETQRNKGNFPGRFSGRQFSNSRSEMNVSTLELGDSALYLCASSPGQAATNEKLFFGSGTQLSVL.

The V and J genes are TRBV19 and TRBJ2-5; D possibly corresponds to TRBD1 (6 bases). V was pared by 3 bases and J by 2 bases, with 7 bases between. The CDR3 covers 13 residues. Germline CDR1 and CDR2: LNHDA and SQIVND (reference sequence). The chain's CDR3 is CASSITGQETQYF. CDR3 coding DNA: TGTGCCAGTAGTATCACAGGGCAAGAGACCCAGTACTTC.

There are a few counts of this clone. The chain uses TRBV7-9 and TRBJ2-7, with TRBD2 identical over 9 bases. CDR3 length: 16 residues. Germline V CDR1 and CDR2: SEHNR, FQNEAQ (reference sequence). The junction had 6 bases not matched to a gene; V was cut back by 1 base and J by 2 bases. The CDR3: CASSLERPSGAYEQYF. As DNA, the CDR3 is TGTGCCAGCAGCTTAGAACGGCCTAGCGGGGCCTACGAGCAGTACTTC.

The DNA for the CDR3 is TGTGCCGGCCGGGGGGAGGGCAATCAGCCCCAGCATTTT. Its protein product is CAGRGEGNQPQHF. The gene calls are TRBV2 and TRBJ1-5; a weak D match, TRBD1 (5 bases). Trimming shortened V by 11 bases and J by 2 bases, and 13 bases separated the two germline ends. CDR1 is SNHLY and CDR2 is FYNNEI in the germline V gene. The CDR3 sequence is 13 residues long.